This TCR beta chain stems from a study of OX40 agonist ivuxolimab in advanced cancers. Only in-frame clones appear in the TCRdb table, and some are missing; sequencing was by immunoSEQ multiplex PCR. This table holds under 70,000 clones, around 91% found once. This CDR3 has 15 residues. The germline V gene has CDR1 SEHNR and CDR2 FQNEAQ (reference sequence). Trimming took off 3 bases at V and 9 bases at J, with 18 bases between the two ends. Source: CD4+ or CD8+ T cells sorted from blood, taken in a trial of the OX40 agonist ivuxolimab. V usage is TRBV7-9 and J usage is TRBJ2-1; possible D gene TRBD1, 6 bases. The TCR was taken from an adult with an advanced solid tumor such as melanoma, head and neck, liver or kidney cancer. The CDR3 nucleotides read TGTGCCAGCAGCTTCGACAGGATGGTTATAGGTGAGCAGTTCTTC. Encoded protein: CASSFDRMVIGEQFF.